The clone carrying this T cell receptor beta chain was detected once. The sample comes from a study of T cell changes during pregnancy in multiple sclerosis. Here immunoSEQ multiplex PCR was the method, and the copy in TCRdb shows in-frame clones only, minus some. The sample consists of approximately 69,000 clones, about 92% of them appearing once. The CDR3 is 14 amino acids. Germline V gene sequence: CDR1 SGHDT, CDR2 YYEEEE. V shed 6 bases and J shed 3 bases, with 12 bases lying between them. The V gene is TRBV5-6, the J gene TRBJ2-2; D possibly corresponds to TRBD2 (7 bases). The source of this sequence is a female donor in good health, enrolled as a control in a pregnancy study. The sample in question was peripheral blood, obtained in the second trimester of pregnancy. This CDR3 reads CASTRGAYTGELFF. The DNA for the CDR3 is TGTGCCAGCACCCGGGGGGCGTACACCGGGGAGCTGTTTTTT.